This T cell receptor beta chain is from a study of regulatory T cells in long-lasting Graves disease. Time point denoted: newly diagnosed GD, antithyroid drugs for less than 3 months. The TCR library was made from RNA that had been extracted from PBMCs in TRIzol. Diagnosing Graves' disease relied on the American Thyroid Association guidelines. Whole-study results and caveats: Persistent Graves' patients possessed reduced TCR diversity relative to recently diagnosed ones. It was in persistent disease that TRBV28, TRBJ1-2 and TRBJ2-5 were favored.

According to the study, TCR beta libraries were built with iRepertoire HTBI primers and CDR3-region Arm-PCR. In the authors' workflow: In the combined samples, 62 TRBV and 14 TRBJ segments were identified. TCRdb called the multiplex PCR reads again in MiXCR, with one record for every CDR3 protein. Here the V and J calls rest on TCRdb's processing, not on the authors' analysis. The sample comprises about 420,000 distinct CDR3 sequences, roughly 15% of which are singletons, and under 30% rests with the top ten. A remark on this clonotype: The antigen is unknown.

The ends were cut back, 0 bases at V and 15 bases at J, with 12 bases in the middle. From germline, CDR1 is KGHSY and CDR2 FQNENV. CDR3 length: 12 residues. These data were also reused for a study on T cells in Graves' hyperthyroidism and ophthalmopathy.

This receptor was obtained from a woman under 30 with Graves disease. The specimen was peripheral blood mononuclear cells (PBMCs), collected at new diagnosis, from a patient treated with antithyroid drugs. The gene calls are TRBV16 and TRBJ2-1; no definite D call. CDR3 DNA sequence: TGTGCCAGCAGCCAATCCCTTGACTCTCCGTTCTTC. Translated: CASSQSLDSPFF.